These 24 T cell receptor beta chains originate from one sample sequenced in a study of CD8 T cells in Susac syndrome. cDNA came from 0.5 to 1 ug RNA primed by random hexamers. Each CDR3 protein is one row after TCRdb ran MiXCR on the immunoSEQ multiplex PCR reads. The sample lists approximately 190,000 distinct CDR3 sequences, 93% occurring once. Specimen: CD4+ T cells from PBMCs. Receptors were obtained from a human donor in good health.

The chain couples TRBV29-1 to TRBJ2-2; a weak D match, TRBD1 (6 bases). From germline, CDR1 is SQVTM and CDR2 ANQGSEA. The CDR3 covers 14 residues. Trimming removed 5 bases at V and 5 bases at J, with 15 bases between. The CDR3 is CSVSGVLGTGELFF. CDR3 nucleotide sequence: TGCAGCGTTTCAGGGGTATTGGGGACCGGGGAGCTGTTTTTT.

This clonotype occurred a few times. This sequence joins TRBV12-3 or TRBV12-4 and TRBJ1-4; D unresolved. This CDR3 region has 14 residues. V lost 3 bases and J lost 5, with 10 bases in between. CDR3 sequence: CASSLRQANEKLFF. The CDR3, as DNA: TGTGCCAGCAGTTTGCGTCAGGCAAATGAAAAACTGTTTTTT.

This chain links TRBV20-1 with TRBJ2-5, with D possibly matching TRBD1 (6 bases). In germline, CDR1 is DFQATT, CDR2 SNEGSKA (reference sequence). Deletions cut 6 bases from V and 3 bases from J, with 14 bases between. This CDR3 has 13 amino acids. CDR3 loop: CSAPGPGEETQYF. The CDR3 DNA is TGCAGTGCCCCCGGCCCAGGGGAAGAGACCCAGTACTTC.

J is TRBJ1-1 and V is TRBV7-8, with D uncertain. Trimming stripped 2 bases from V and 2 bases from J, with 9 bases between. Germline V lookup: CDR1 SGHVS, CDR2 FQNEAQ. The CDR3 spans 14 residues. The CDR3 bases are TGTGCCAGCAGCTTACTCTTGGCAAACACTGAAGCTTTCTTT. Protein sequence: CASSLLLANTEAFF.

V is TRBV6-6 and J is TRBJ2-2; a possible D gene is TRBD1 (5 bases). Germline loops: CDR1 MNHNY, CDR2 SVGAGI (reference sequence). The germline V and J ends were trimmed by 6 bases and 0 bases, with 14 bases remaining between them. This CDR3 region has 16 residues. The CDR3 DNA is TGTGCCAGCAGGCGGACCGACAGCCCGAACACCGGGGAGCTGTTTTTT. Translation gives CASRRTDSPNTGELFF.

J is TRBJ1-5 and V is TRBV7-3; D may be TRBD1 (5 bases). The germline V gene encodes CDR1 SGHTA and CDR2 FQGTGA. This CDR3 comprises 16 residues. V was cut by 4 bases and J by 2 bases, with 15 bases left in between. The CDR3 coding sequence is TGTGCCAGCAGCTACCCGACAGCCGGTGGCAATCAGCCCCAGCATTTT. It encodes CASSYPTAGGNQPQHF.

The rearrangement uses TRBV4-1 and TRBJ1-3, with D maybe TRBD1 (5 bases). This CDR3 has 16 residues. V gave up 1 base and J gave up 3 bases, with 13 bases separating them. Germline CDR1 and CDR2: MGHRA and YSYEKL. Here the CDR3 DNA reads TGCGCCAGCAGCCAAGCTCCTGGGACTCTTGGAAACACCATATATTTT. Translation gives CASSQAPGTLGNTIYF.

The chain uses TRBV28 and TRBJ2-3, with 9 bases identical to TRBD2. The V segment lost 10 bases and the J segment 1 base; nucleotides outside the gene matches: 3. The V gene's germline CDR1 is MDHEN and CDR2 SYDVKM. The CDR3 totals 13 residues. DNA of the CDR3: TGTGCCATACAGCGGGGGGGCACAGATACGCAGTATTTT. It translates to CAIQRGGTDTQYF.

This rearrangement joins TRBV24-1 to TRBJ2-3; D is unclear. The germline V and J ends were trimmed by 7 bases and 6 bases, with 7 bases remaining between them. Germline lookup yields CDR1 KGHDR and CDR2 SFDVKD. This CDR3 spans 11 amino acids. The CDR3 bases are TGTGCCACCAGCACCTTGGATACGCAGTATTTT. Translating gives CATSTLDTQYF.

The CDR3 sequence: CASTSRTALNQPQHF. The CDR3 DNA is TGTGCCAGTACCTCACGGACAGCCCTCAATCAGCCCCAGCATTTT. The rearrangement links TRBV19 to TRBJ1-5; perhaps TRBD1 as D (6 bases). CDR3 size: 15 residues. Germline V gene lookup returns CDR1 LNHDA and CDR2 SQIVND (reference sequence). The ends were cut back, 7 bases at V and 3 bases at J, with 16 bases in the middle.

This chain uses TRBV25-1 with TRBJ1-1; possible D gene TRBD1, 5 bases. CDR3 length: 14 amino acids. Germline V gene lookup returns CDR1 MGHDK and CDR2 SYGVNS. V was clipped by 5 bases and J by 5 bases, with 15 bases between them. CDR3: CASSIHPRGTEAFF. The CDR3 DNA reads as TGTGCCAGCAGTATTCACCCTCGGGGGACTGAAGCTTTCTTT.

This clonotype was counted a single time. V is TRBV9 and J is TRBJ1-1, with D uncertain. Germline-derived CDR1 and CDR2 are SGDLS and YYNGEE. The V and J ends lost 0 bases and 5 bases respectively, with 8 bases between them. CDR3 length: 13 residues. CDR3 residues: CASSVEGWTEAFF. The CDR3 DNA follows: TGTGCCAGCAGCGTAGAGGGTTGGACTGAAGCTTTCTTT.

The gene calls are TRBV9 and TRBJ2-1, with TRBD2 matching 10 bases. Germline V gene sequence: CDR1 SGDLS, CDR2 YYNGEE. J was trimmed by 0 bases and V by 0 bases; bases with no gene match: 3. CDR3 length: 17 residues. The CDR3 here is CASSVEVAGGSYNEQFF. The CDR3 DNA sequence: TGTGCCAGCAGCGTAGAGGTAGCGGGGGGCTCCTACAATGAGCAGTTCTTC.

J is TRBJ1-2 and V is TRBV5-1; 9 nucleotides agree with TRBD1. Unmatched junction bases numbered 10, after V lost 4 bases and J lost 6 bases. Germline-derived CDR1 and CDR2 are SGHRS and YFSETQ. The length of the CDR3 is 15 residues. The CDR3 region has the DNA TGCGCCAGCAGCACCGGGACAGGGTTCTCTGATGGCTACACCTTC. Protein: CASSTGTGFSDGYTF.

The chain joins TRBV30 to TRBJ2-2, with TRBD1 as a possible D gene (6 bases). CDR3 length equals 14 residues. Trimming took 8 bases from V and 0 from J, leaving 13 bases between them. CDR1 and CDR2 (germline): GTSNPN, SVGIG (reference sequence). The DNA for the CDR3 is TGTGCCCGTCGGGACACCGCGAACACCGGGGAGCTGTTTTTT. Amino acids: CARRDTANTGELFF.

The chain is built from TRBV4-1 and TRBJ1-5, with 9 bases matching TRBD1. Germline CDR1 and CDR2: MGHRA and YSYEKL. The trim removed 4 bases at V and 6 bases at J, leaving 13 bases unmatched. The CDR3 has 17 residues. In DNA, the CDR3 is TGCGCCAGCAGCCTAGAAGGACAGGGGTCCAGGTTTCAGCCCCAGCATTTT. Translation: CASSLEGQGSRFQPQHF.

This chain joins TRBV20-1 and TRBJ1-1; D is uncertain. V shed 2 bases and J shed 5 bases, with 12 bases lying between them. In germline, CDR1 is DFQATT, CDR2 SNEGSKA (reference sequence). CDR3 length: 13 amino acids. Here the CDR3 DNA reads TGCAGTGCTAGAACGGGTCGGGCGACTGAAGCTTTCTTT. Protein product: CSARTGRATEAFF.

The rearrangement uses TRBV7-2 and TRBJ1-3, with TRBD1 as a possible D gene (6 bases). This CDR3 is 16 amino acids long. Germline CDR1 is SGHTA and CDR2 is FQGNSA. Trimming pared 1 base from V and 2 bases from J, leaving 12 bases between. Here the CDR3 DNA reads TGTGCCAGCAGCTTAGAGACCAGGGGAGCTGGAAACACCATATATTTT. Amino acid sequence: CASSLETRGAGNTIYF.

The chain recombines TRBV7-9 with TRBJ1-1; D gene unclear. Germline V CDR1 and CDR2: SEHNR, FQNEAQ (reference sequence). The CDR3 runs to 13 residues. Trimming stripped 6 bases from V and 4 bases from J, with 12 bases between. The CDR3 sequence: CASRHDTSTEAFF. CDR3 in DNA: TGTGCCAGCAGGCATGACACCAGCACTGAAGCTTTCTTT.

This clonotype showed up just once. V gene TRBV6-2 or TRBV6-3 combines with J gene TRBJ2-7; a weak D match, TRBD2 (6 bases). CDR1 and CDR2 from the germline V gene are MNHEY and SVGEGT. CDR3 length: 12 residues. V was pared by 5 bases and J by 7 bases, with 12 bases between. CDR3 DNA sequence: TGTGCCAGCAGTCCCCCCGGAGGGGAGCAGTACGTC. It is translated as CASSPPGGEQYV.

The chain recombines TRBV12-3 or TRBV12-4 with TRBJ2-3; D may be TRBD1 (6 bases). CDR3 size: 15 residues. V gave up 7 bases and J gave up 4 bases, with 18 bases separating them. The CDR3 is CASTHPMGAADTQYF. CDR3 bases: TGTGCCAGCACCCACCCGATGGGGGCGGCAGATACGCAGTATTTT.

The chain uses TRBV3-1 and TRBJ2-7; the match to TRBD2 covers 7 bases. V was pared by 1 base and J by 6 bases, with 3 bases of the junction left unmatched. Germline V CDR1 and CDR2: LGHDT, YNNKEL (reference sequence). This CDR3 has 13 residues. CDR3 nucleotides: TGTGCCAGCAGCCAAGGCGGGGGTGTCGAGCAGTACTTC. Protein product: CASSQGGGVEQYF.

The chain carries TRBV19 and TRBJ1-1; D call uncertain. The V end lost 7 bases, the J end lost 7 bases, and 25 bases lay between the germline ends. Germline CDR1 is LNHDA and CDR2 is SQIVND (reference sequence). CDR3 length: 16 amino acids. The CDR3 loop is CASTPRSAPWFDEAFF. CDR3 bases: TGTGCCAGTACCCCCCGGTCCGCCCCATGGTTTGATGAAGCTTTCTTT. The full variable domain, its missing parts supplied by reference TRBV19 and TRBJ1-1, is DGGITQSPKYLFRKEGQNVTLSCEQNLNHDAMYWYRQDPGQGLRLIYYSQIVNDFQKGDIAEGYSVSREKKESFPLTVTSAQKNPTAFYLCASTPRSAPWFDEAFFGQGTRLTVV.

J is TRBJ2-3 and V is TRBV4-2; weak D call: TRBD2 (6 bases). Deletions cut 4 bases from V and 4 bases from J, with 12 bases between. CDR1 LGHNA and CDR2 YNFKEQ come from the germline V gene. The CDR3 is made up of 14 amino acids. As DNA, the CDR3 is TGTGCCAGCAGCCTTCGGGACTCCGCAGATACGCAGTATTTT. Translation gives CASSLRDSADTQYF.